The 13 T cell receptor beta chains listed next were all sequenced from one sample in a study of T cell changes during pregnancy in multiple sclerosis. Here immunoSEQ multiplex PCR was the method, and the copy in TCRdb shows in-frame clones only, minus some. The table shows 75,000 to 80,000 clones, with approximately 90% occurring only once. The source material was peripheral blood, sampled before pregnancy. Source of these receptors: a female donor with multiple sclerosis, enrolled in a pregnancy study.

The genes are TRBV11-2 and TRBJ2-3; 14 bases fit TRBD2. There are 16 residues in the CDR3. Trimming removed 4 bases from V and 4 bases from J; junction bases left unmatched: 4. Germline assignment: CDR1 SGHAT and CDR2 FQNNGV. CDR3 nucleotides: TGTGCCAGCAGCTCCGGACTAGCGGGGGGACCAGATACGCAGTATTTT. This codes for CASSSGLAGGPDTQYF.

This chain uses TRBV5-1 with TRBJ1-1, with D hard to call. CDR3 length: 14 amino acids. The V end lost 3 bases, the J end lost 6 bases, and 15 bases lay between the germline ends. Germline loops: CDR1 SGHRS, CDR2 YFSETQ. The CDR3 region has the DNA TGCGCCAGCAGCTCTTTGATGGCGGGCGCTGAAGCTTTCTTT. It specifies CASSSLMAGAEAFF.

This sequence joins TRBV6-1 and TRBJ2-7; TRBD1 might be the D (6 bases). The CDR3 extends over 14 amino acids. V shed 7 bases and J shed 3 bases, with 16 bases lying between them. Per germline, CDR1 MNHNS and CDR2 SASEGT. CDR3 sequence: CASTPGQLSYEQYF. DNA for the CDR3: TGTGCCAGCACCCCCGGACAGTTGAGCTACGAGCAGTACTTC.

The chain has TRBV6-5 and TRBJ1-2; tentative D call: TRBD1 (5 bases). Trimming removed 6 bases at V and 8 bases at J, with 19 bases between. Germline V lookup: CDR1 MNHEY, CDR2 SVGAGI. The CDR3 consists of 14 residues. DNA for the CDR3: TGTGCCAGCAGCATTACCCTCCGGGGGGAGGGCTACACCTTC. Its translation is CASSITLRGEGYTF.

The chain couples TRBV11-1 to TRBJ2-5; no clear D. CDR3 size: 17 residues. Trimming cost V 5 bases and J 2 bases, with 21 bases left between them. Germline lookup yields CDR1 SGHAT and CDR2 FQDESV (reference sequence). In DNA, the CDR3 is TGTGCCAGCAGCCTCGGAACAGATTGGCAATCGCAAGAGACCCAGTACTTC. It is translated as CASSLGTDWQSQETQYF. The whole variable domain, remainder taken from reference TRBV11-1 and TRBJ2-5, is EAEVAQSPRYKITEKSQAVAFWCDPISGHATLYWYRQILGQGPELLVQFQDESVVDDSQLPKDRFSAERLKGVDSTLKIQPAELGDSAMYLCASSLGTDWQSQETQYFGPGTRLLVL.

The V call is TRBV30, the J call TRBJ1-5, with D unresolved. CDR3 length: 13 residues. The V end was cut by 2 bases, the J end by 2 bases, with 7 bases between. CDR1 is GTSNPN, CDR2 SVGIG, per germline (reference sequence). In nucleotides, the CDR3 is TGTGCCTGGAGTCTCTCTGGCAATCAGCCCCAGCATTTT. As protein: CAWSLSGNQPQHF. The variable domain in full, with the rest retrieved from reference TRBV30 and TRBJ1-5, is SQTIHQWPATLVQPVGSPLSLECTVEGTSNPNLYWYRQAAGRGLQLLFYSVGIGQISSEVPQNLSASRPQDRQFILSSKKLLLSDSGFYLCAWSLSGNQPQHFGDGTRLSIL.

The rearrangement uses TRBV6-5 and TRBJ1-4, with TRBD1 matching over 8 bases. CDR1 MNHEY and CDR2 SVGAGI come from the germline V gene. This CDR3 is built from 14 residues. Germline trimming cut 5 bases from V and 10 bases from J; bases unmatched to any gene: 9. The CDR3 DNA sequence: TGTGCCAGCAGTCCTGACAGGGGATTAGGAAAACTGTTTTTT. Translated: CASSPDRGLGKLFF.

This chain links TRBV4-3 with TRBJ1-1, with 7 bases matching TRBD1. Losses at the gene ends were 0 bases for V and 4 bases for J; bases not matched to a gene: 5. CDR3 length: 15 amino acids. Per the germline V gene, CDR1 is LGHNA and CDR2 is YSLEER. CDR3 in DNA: TGCGCCAGCAGCCAAGATAGGGCAGGGGGCACTGAAGCTTTCTTT. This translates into CASSQDRAGGTEAFF.

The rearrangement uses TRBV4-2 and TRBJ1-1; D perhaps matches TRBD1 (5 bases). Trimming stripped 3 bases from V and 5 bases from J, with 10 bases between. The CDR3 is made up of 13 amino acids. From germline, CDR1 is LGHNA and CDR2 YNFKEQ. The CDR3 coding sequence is TGTGCCAGCAGCCAGGGCCCAGGGACTGAAGCTTTCTTT. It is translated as CASSQGPGTEAFF.

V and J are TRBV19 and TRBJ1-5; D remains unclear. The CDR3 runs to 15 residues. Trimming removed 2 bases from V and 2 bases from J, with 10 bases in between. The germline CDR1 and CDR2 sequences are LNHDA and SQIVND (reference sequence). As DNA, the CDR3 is TGTGCCAGTAGTATACCCGGAACAGGCAATCAGCCCCAGCATTTT. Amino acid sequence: CASSIPGTGNQPQHF. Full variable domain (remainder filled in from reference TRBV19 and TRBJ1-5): DGGITQSPKYLFRKEGQNVTLSCEQNLNHDAMYWYRQDPGQGLRLIYYSQIVNDFQKGDIAEGYSVSREKKESFPLTVTSAQKNPTAFYLCASSIPGTGNQPQHFGDGTRLSIL.

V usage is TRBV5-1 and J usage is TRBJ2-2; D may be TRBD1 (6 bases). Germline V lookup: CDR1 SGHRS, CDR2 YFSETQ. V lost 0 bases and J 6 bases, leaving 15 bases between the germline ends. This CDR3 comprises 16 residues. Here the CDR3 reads CASSLAGGLGAGELFF. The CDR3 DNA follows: TGCGCCAGCAGCTTGGCTGGGGGCCTGGGCGCCGGGGAGCTGTTTTTT. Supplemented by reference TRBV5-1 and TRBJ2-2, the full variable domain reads KAGVTQTPRYLIKTRGQQVTLSCSPISGHRSVSWYQQTPGQGLQFLFEYFSETQRNKGNFPGRFSGRQFSNSRSEMNVSTLELGDSALYLCASSLAGGLGAGELFFGEGSRLTVL.

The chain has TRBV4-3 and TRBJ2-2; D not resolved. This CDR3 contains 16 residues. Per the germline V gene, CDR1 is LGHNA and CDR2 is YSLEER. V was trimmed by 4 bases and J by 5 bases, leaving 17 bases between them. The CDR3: CASSLRLGWVTGELFF. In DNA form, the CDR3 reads TGCGCCAGCAGCCTTCGACTCGGCTGGGTGACCGGGGAGCTGTTTTTT.

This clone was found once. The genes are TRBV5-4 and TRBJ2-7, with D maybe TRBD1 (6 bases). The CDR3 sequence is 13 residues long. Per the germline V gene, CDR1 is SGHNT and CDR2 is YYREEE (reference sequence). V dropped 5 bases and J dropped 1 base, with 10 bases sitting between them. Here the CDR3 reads CASRGGQSYEQYF. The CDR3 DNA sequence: TGTGCCAGCAGGGGCGGACAGTCCTACGAGCAGTACTTC.